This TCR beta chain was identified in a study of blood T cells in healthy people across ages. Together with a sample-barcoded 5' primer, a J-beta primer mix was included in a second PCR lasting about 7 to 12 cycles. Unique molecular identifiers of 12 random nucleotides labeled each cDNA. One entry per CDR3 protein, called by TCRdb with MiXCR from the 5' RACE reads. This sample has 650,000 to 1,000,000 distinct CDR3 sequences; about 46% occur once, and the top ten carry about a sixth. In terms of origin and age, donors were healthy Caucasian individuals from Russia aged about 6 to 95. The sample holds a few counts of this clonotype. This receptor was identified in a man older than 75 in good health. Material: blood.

CDR3 bases: TGTGCCAGCAGTATTAGGACTAGCGGGAGGGCCTTTGAGCAGTTCTTC. Translation: CASSIRTSGRAFEQFF. The chain couples TRBV6-6 to TRBJ2-1, with 15 bases that match TRBD2. This CDR3 spans 16 amino acids. The germline gives CDR1 MNHNY, CDR2 SVGAGI (reference sequence). V lost 5 bases to trimming and J lost 9 bases; unmatched junction nucleotides: 8.